What follows are 17 T cell receptor beta chains derived from one specimen sequenced in a study of CD8+ T cells in alopecia areata. Reverse transcription of extracted RNA yielded cDNA, which provided the sequencing template. Repertoires were generated with immunoSEQ multiplex PCR, while TCRdb's copy carries only in-frame clones and drops some. The sample lists approximately 100,000 clones; 65% to 90% were seen once. Treatment reported: oral pan-JAK inhibitor, 5-10 mg twice daily. Sequenced material: CD8+ T cells sorted from blood, taken at approximately week 34, from a patient treated with tofacitinib. The receptors here all came from a human donor with alopecia areata.

V is TRBV9 and J is TRBJ1-1; possibly TRBD1 for D (5 bases). The V gene's germline CDR1 is SGDLS and CDR2 YYNGEE. V gave up 3 bases and J gave up 0 bases, with 6 bases separating them. This CDR3 has 13 residues. Here the CDR3 DNA reads TGTGCCAGCAGCGGACAGATGAACACTGAAGCTTTCTTT. Its translation: CASSGQMNTEAFF.

The gene calls are TRBV19 and TRBJ2-1; perhaps TRBD2 as D (6 bases). This CDR3 comprises 15 residues. Germline V lookup: CDR1 LNHDA, CDR2 SQIVND (reference sequence). V lost 0 bases, J lost 7 bases, and 13 bases lay in between. CDR3 amino acids: CASSIEDLAGNEQFF. The CDR3 DNA follows: TGTGCCAGTAGTATAGAGGACCTCGCGGGGAATGAGCAGTTCTTC.

This chain links TRBV9 with TRBJ2-1; 8 bases map to TRBD1. The CDR3 runs 16 residues. From germline, CDR1 is SGDLS and CDR2 YYNGEE. The V gene end was trimmed by 0 bases and the J gene end by 4 bases; junction bases not matched to a gene: 6. In DNA form, the CDR3 reads TGTGCCAGCAGCGTAGCATCAGGGGGCCTTTACAATGAGCAGTTCTTC. Its protein is CASSVASGGLYNEQFF.

On this clone: This CDR3 is also generated by other DNA sequences in the sample. This sequence joins TRBV5-4 and TRBJ1-1; D perhaps matches TRBD1 (5 bases). This CDR3 region has 13 residues. V was cut by 2 bases and J by 1 base, with 6 bases left in between. Per germline, CDR1 SGHNT and CDR2 YYREEE (reference sequence). Written as DNA, the CDR3 is TGTGCCAGCAGCTTTGGACAGAACACTGAAGCTTTCTTT. It encodes CASSFGQNTEAFF.

The rearrangement joins TRBV2 to TRBJ1-2; no firm D call. Germline V CDR1 and CDR2: SNHLY, FYNNEI. The CDR3 sequence is 10 residues long. V dropped 3 bases and J dropped 8 bases, with 4 bases sitting between them. DNA of the CDR3: TGTGCCAGCAGTGACGGGGGCTACACCTTC. Translated, it gives CASSDGGYTF. The whole variable domain, remainder taken from reference TRBV2 and TRBJ1-2, is EPEVTQTPSHQVTQMGQEVILRCVPISNHLYFYWYRQILGQKVEFLVSFYNNEISEKSEIFDDQFSVERPDGSNFTLKIRSTKLEDSAMYFCASSDGGYTFGSGTRLTVV.

V and J are TRBV4-1 and TRBJ2-1; unclear D gene. The germline gives CDR1 MGHRA, CDR2 YSYEKL. Trimming stripped 1 base from V and 5 bases from J, with 6 bases between. This CDR3 is 13 amino acids long. Here the CDR3 DNA reads TGCGCCAGCAGCCAAGGGGGAAACAATGAGCAGTTCTTC. Residues: CASSQGGNNEQFF.

V and J are TRBV4-1 and TRBJ2-3; D uncertain. CDR1 is MGHRA and CDR2 is YSYEKL in the germline V gene. The CDR3 covers 12 residues. V was shortened by 0 bases and J by 5 bases, with 3 bases between the two germline ends. CDR3 DNA: TGCGCCAGCAGCCAAGACGGAGATACGCAGTATTTT. Protein sequence: CASSQDGDTQYF.

About this clone: The same CDR3 also results from other DNA sequences found in this sample. V is TRBV7-6 and J is TRBJ2-7, with no clear D. Germline CDR1 and CDR2: SGHVS and FNYEAQ. The CDR3 spans 12 residues. The ends were cut back, 1 base at V and 6 bases at J, with 7 bases in the middle. As DNA, the CDR3 is TGTGCCAGCAGCTTAGAAGGTAGCGAGCAGTACTTC. Protein product: CASSLEGSEQYF.

This chain uses TRBV11-2 with TRBJ2-5; the match to TRBD2 covers 9 bases. V shed 0 bases and J 0 bases; nucleotides not matched to a gene: 2. This CDR3 comprises 16 residues. The germline V gene has CDR1 SGHAT and CDR2 FQNNGV. CDR3 coding DNA: TGTGCCAGCAGCTTAGAAGCGGGAGGTAACCAAGAGACCCAGTACTTC. Amino acid sequence: CASSLEAGGNQETQYF.

J is TRBJ1-1 and V is TRBV5-1; the D gene is possibly TRBD1 (6 bases). The germline V gene has CDR1 SGHRS and CDR2 YFSETQ. V lost 1 base to trimming and J lost 4 bases, with 11 bases between them. The CDR3 runs to 14 residues. Here the CDR3 reads CASSLSRGTTEAFF. As DNA, the CDR3 is TGCGCCAGCAGCTTGTCCAGGGGTACCACTGAAGCTTTCTTT. Drawing the rest from reference TRBV5-1 and TRBJ1-1, the complete variable domain is KAGVTQTPRYLIKTRGQQVTLSCSPISGHRSVSWYQQTPGQGLQFLFEYFSETQRNKGNFPGRFSGRQFSNSRSEMNVSTLELGDSALYLCASSLSRGTTEAFFGQGTRLTVV.

The rearrangement uses TRBV19 and TRBJ1-4; D remains ambiguous. The CDR3 runs 10 residues. Germline CDR1 is LNHDA and CDR2 is SQIVND (reference sequence). The CDR3 protein is CSRHLGKLFF. In DNA, the CDR3 is TGTTCTCGCCATTTGGGAAAACTGTTTTTT.

The chain is built from TRBV9 and TRBJ2-1; D could derive from TRBD1 or TRBD2 (5 bases each). The V end lost 4 bases, the J end lost 12 bases, and 23 bases lay between the germline ends. Looked up from germline, CDR1 is SGDLS and CDR2 is YYNGEE. The CDR3 spans 15 residues. The CDR3 nucleotides read TGTGCCAGCAGCCCTCGTACAACGGGGCTCGCAGGGCAGTTCTTC. Protein product: CASSPRTTGLAGQFF.

This clone came up once. The V call is TRBV29-1, the J call TRBJ2-3, with TRBD1 matching 7 bases. There are 13 residues in the CDR3. V dropped 5 bases and J dropped 3; count of bases not matched to a gene: 5. CDR1 and CDR2 from the germline V gene are SQVTM and ANQGSEA. The CDR3 coding sequence is TGCAGCGTTTTGACAGGGAGTACAGATACGCAGTATTTT. Translated: CSVLTGSTDTQYF.

In its sample, this clone was seen a few times. The chain is built from TRBV29-1 and TRBJ1-1, with D uncertain. The germline V gene encodes CDR1 SQVTM and CDR2 ANQGSEA. The CDR3 has 12 residues. The CDR3 nucleotides read TGCAGGGGAGGACGGGAACACACTGAAGCTTTCTTT. Translated, it gives CRGGREHTEAFF.

The chain employs TRBV6-1 and TRBJ2-7; D perhaps matches TRBD2 (5 bases). CDR1 is MNHNS and CDR2 is SASEGT in the germline V gene. Trimming pared 6 bases from V and 4 bases from J, leaving 16 bases between. This CDR3 has 14 amino acids. CDR3 coding DNA: TGTGCCAGCAGCTCGGGGTCGGCGGTATACGAGCAGTACTTC. Translated, it gives CASSSGSAVYEQYF.

The rearrangement joins TRBV9 to TRBJ2-3, with D possibly being TRBD1 or TRBD2 (5 bases each). The CDR3 contains 15 residues. Germline lookup yields CDR1 SGDLS and CDR2 YYNGEE. Trimming removed 0 bases at V and 6 bases at J, with 14 bases between. The CDR3 bases are TGTGCCAGCAGCGTAGGTTGGGGACCGGGCGATACGCAGTATTTT. It translates to CASSVGWGPGDTQYF.

This clone was seen once. The rearrangement joins TRBV5-1 to TRBJ2-7; 9 bases align to TRBD1. CDR3 length equals 16 residues. V shed 0 bases, J shed 4 bases, and the junction held 8 bases outside the gene matches. The V gene's germline CDR1 is SGHRS and CDR2 YFSETQ. Here the CDR3 DNA reads TGCGCCAGCAGCTTGGGAGCCGGGACAGGGCTATACGAGCAGTACTTC. This encodes CASSLGAGTGLYEQYF.